The entry below gives a single T cell receptor (beta chain) sequence along with its context. The CDR3 runs to 13 residues. CDR1 is SQVTM, CDR2 ANQGSEA, per germline. V was cut by 5 bases and J by 4 bases, with 11 bases left in between. The data stem from a study of blood T cell repertoires in COVID-19. Profiling relied on immunoSEQ multiplex PCR, and the TCRdb table lists in-frame clones only, not all of them. Found here are approximately 46,000 clones, about 89% of them singletons; the top ten hold around a sixth. The J gene is TRBJ2-2, the V gene TRBV29-1; possible D gene TRBD2, 5 bases. This receptor was obtained from a man aged 70-80 years with active COVID-19. The sequenced sample was peripheral blood. CDR3 sequence: CSVCVASTGELFF. The CDR3 nucleotides are TGCAGCGTTTGCGTAGCGTCCACCGGGGAGCTGTTTTTT.